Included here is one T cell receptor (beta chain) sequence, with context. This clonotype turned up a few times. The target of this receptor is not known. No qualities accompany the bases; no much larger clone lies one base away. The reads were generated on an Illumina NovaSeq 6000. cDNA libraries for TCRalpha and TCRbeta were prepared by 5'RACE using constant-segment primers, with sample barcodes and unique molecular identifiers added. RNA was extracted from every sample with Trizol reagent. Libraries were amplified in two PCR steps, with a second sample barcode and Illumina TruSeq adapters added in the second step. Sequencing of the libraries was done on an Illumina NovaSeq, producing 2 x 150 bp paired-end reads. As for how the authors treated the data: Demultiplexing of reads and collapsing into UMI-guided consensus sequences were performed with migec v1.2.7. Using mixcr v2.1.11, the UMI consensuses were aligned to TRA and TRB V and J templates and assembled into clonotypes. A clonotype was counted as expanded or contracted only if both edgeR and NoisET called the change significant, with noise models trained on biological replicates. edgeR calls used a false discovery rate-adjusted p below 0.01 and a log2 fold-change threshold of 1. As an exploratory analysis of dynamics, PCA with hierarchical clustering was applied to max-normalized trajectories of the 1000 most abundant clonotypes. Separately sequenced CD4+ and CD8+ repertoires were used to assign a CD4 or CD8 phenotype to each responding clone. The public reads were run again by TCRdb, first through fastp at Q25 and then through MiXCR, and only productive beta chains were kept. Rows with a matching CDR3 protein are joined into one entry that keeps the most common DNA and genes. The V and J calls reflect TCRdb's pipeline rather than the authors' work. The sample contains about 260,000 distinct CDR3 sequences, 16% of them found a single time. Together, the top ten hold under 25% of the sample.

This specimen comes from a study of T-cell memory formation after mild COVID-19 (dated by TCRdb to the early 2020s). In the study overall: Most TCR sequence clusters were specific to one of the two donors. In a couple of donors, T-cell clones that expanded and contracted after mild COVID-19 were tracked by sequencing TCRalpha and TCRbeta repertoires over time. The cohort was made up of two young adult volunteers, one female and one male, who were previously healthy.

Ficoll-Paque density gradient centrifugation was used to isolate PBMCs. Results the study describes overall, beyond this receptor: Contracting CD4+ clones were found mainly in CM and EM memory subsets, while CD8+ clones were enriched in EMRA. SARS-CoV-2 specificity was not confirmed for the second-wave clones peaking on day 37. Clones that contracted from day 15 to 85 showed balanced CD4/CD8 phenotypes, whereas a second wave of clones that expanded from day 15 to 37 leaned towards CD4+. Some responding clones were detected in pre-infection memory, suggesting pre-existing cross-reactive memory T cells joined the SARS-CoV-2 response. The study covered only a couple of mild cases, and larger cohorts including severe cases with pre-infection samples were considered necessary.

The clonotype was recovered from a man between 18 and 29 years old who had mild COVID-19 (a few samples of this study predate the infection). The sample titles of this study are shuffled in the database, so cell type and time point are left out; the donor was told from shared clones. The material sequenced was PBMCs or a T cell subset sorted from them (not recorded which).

CDR3 region: CATSDPGQETQYF. In nucleotides, the sequence is TGTGCCACCAGTGATCCGGGGCAGGAGACCCAGTACTTC. The chain employs TRBV24-1 and TRBJ2-5; the D assignment is uncertain and may be TRBD1 or TRBD2, with 5 bases supporting each. The CDR3 numbers 13 residues from cysteine through phenylalanine. Just the 39-base CDR3 DNA is kept, in frame starting at base 1. From a lookup of the germline V gene, CDR1 and CDR2 are KGHDR and SFDVKD. V loses 3 bases of germline sequence and J loses 5 bases, and the interval between the two ends is 9 bases.